This is a list of T cell receptor beta chains from one sample in a study of blood T cell repertoires in COVID-19. Sequencing used immunoSEQ multiplex PCR; TCRdb keeps in-frame clones, though not all of them. The repertoire consists of around 120,000 clones, with 85% to 90% occurring once and the leading ten covering 25% to 35%. Material: peripheral blood. The origin of the receptors is a woman aged 70-85 years with acute or convalescent COVID-19. Both conserved end residues are part of each CDR3. The order of the fields is clone size, CDR3 length, J gene, V gene, D gene, CDR3 DNA, CDR3 protein. A D gene is named only where the DNA matches it firmly. Clone size is stated in some rows and not others, as once, few, many or a class when expanded.

clone_size: few; cdr3_length: 18; j_call: TRBJ1-2; v_call: TRBV6-2/TRBV6-3; d_call: -; cdr3_nt: TGTGCCAGCAGCCCTATCATTCGACTGACTGAGGCTAACTATGGCTACACCTTC; cdr3_aa: CASSPIIRLTEANYGYTF
clone_size: -; cdr3_length: 16; j_call: TRBJ1-1; v_call: TRBV28; d_call: TRBD1; cdr3_nt: TGTGCCAGCAGTTCGTTGGGACAGGGGTTTAACACTGAAGCTTTCTTT; cdr3_aa: CASSSLGQGFNTEAFF
clone_size: -; cdr3_length: 13; j_call: TRBJ1-2; v_call: TRBV10-3; d_call: -; cdr3_nt: TGTGCCAGCCGCACTGAGGCCAACTATGGCTACACCTTC; cdr3_aa: CASRTEANYGYTF
clone_size: once; cdr3_length: 12; j_call: TRBJ1-1; v_call: TRBV12-1; d_call: -; cdr3_nt: TGTGCCACTTCGACAGGGAACACTGAAGCTTTCTTT; cdr3_aa: CATSTGNTEAFF
clone_size: -; cdr3_length: 16; j_call: TRBJ1-1; v_call: TRBV11-3; d_call: -; cdr3_nt: TGTGCCAGCAGCTCAGGGCGGGGGATTGTCAACCCTGAAGCTTTCTTT; cdr3_aa: CASSSGRGIVNPEAFF
clone_size: -; cdr3_length: 13; j_call: TRBJ1-5; v_call: TRBV5-1; d_call: -; cdr3_nt: TGCGCCAGCAGCATAGCAGGCAATCAGCCCCAGCATTTT; cdr3_aa: CASSIAGNQPQHF
clone_size: -; cdr3_length: 17; j_call: TRBJ1-3; v_call: TRBV7-2; d_call: -; cdr3_nt: TGTGCCAGCAGCTTAGCTAATGCGGTGGTTAAGGGAAACACCATATATTTT; cdr3_aa: CASSLANAVVKGNTIYF
clone_size: once; cdr3_length: 15; j_call: TRBJ1-5; v_call: TRBV28; d_call: TRBD1; cdr3_nt: TGTGCCAGCAGGGGACAGACCACTAGCAATCAGCCCCAGCATTTT; cdr3_aa: CASRGQTTSNQPQHF
clone_size: -; cdr3_length: 16; j_call: TRBJ1-2; v_call: TRBV28; d_call: -; cdr3_nt: TGTGCCAGCACTCCTAACGCGGGGCGGGGGAACTATGGCTACACCTTC; cdr3_aa: CASTPNAGRGNYGYTF
clone_size: -; cdr3_length: 15; j_call: TRBJ2-1; v_call: TRBV7-2; d_call: -; cdr3_nt: TGTGCCAGCAGCTTAATGTCAGGGCCCTACAATGAGCAGTTCTTC; cdr3_aa: CASSLMSGPYNEQFF
clone_size: -; cdr3_length: 15; j_call: TRBJ2-1; v_call: TRBV4-1; d_call: -; cdr3_nt: TGCGCCAGCAGCCAAGGGGCAGGGGTTTACAATGAGCAGTTCTTC; cdr3_aa: CASSQGAGVYNEQFF
clone_size: -; cdr3_length: 15; j_call: TRBJ1-4; v_call: TRBV11-2; d_call: -; cdr3_nt: TGTGCCAGCAGCCGAAGGCATCAGGGATGGGAAAAACTGTTTTTT; cdr3_aa: CASSRRHQGWEKLFF
clone_size: few; cdr3_length: 15; j_call: TRBJ1-4; v_call: TRBV30; d_call: -; cdr3_nt: TGTGCCTGGAGCCGCACTTCCGGGGCTAATGAAAAACTGTTTTTT; cdr3_aa: CAWSRTSGANEKLFF
clone_size: -; cdr3_length: 15; j_call: TRBJ2-4; v_call: TRBV24-1; d_call: TRBD1; cdr3_nt: TGTGCCACCAGTGACCCCGGACAGGGTGGTACCATTCAGTACTTC; cdr3_aa: CATSDPGQGGTIQYF
clone_size: -; cdr3_length: 12; j_call: TRBJ2-2; v_call: TRBV28; d_call: -; cdr3_nt: TGTGCCAGCAGTTTCATTACCGGGGAGCTGTTTTTT; cdr3_aa: CASSFITGELFF
clone_size: once; cdr3_length: 14; j_call: TRBJ2-3; v_call: TRBV4-1; d_call: TRBD1; cdr3_nt: TGCGCCAGCAGCCATGACAGGGGAGAAGATACGCAGTATTTT; cdr3_aa: CASSHDRGEDTQYF
clone_size: once; cdr3_length: 11; j_call: TRBJ2-1; v_call: TRBV28; d_call: -; cdr3_nt: TGTGCCAGCAGTTTGTGGCTGGTCCAGTTCTTC; cdr3_aa: CASSLWLVQFF
clone_size: -; cdr3_length: 14; j_call: TRBJ2-3; v_call: TRBV7-3; d_call: -; cdr3_nt: TGTGCCAGCAGCTTCGACCCGACAGGAGATACGCAGTATTTT; cdr3_aa: CASSFDPTGDTQYF
clone_size: -; cdr3_length: 14; j_call: TRBJ2-1; v_call: TRBV11-2; d_call: -; cdr3_nt: TGTGCCAGCAGCTTGGGGAGCTCCTACAATGAGCAGTTCTTC; cdr3_aa: CASSLGSSYNEQFF
clone_size: -; cdr3_length: 15; j_call: TRBJ2-3; v_call: TRBV7-9; d_call: -; cdr3_nt: TGTGCCAGCAGCTTAGACGACACCCTCACAGATACGCAGTATTTT; cdr3_aa: CASSLDDTLTDTQYF
clone_size: once; cdr3_length: 14; j_call: TRBJ1-3; v_call: TRBV5-4; d_call: -; cdr3_nt: TGTGCCAGCAGCTTTCAGGGAACTGGAAACACCATATATTTT; cdr3_aa: CASSFQGTGNTIYF
clone_size: -; cdr3_length: 13; j_call: TRBJ1-2; v_call: TRBV30; d_call: TRBD1; cdr3_nt: TGTGCCTGGATCGGGACAGGGTCCTATGGCTACACCTTC; cdr3_aa: CAWIGTGSYGYTF
clone_size: -; cdr3_length: 12; j_call: TRBJ2-7; v_call: TRBV19; d_call: TRBD1; cdr3_nt: TGTGCCAGTGGCCGGACAGGGTACGAGCAGTACTTC; cdr3_aa: CASGRTGYEQYF
clone_size: -; cdr3_length: 15; j_call: TRBJ1-6; v_call: TRBV3-1/TRBV3-2; d_call: -; cdr3_nt: TGTGCCAGCAGCCAAGAGGTGCAGGTCGGCTCACCCCTCCACTTT; cdr3_aa: CASSQEVQVGSPLHF
clone_size: -; cdr3_length: 14; j_call: TRBJ1-6; v_call: TRBV19; d_call: -; cdr3_nt: TGTGCCAGTACTCCGAGCGCTAGCCATTCACCCCTCCACTTT; cdr3_aa: CASTPSASHSPLHF
clone_size: -; cdr3_length: 15; j_call: TRBJ2-3; v_call: TRBV14; d_call: TRBD2; cdr3_nt: TGTGCCAGCAGCCAACCGGGACTAGCATCAGATACGCAGTATTTT; cdr3_aa: CASSQPGLASDTQYF
clone_size: -; cdr3_length: 12; j_call: TRBJ1-2; v_call: TRBV6-5; d_call: -; cdr3_nt: TGTGCCAGCATCGGGGGGGGGACGGCCTACACCTTC; cdr3_aa: CASIGGGTAYTF
clone_size: -; cdr3_length: 17; j_call: TRBJ1-6; v_call: TRBV28; d_call: TRBD1; cdr3_nt: TGTGCCAGCAGTTTACGTGGGACAGGGACGAGTAATTCACCCCTCCACTTT; cdr3_aa: CASSLRGTGTSNSPLHF
clone_size: -; cdr3_length: 15; j_call: TRBJ1-1; v_call: TRBV5-1; d_call: -; cdr3_nt: TGCGCCAGCAGCTTAGACAGTTCCATGAACACTGAAGCTTTCTTT; cdr3_aa: CASSLDSSMNTEAFF
clone_size: many; cdr3_length: 16; j_call: TRBJ1-4; v_call: TRBV4-1; d_call: -; cdr3_nt: TGCGCCAGCAGCTTAGCTATTACGGACAGTAATGAAAAACTGTTTTTT; cdr3_aa: CASSLAITDSNEKLFF
clone_size: -; cdr3_length: 12; j_call: TRBJ2-2; v_call: TRBV12-5; d_call: -; cdr3_nt: TGTGCTAGCGGGGGTCACACCGGGGAGCTGTTTTTT; cdr3_aa: CASGGHTGELFF
clone_size: many; cdr3_length: 13; j_call: TRBJ1-1; v_call: TRBV7-9; d_call: -; cdr3_nt: TGTGCCAGCAGCTCCTTTACGGGAGTTGAAGCTTTCTTT; cdr3_aa: CASSSFTGVEAFF
clone_size: -; cdr3_length: 15; j_call: TRBJ2-1; v_call: TRBV10-3; d_call: TRBD1; cdr3_nt: TGTGCCATCAGTCGGACAGGGGAGGGCCACAATGAGCAGTTCTTC; cdr3_aa: CAISRTGEGHNEQFF
clone_size: few; cdr3_length: 12; j_call: TRBJ1-2; v_call: TRBV3-1/TRBV3-2; d_call: -; cdr3_nt: TGTGCCAGCACGGCAGGCCCCTATGGCTACACCTTC; cdr3_aa: CASTAGPYGYTF